Each of the 13 T cell receptor beta chains below was sequenced from the same sample in a study of blood T cell repertoires in COVID-19. Repertoires were generated with immunoSEQ multiplex PCR, while TCRdb's copy carries only in-frame clones and drops some. Of about 500,000 clones detected, about 91% appear once; the ten largest clones hold approximately 0.9%. The sample consisted of peripheral blood. The source is a man aged 18 to 29 with COVID-19, enrolled during active disease.

There are a few counts of this clone. The V gene is TRBV10-2, the J gene TRBJ2-2, with TRBD1 identical over 8 bases. V was pared by 2 bases and J by 7 bases, with 0 bases of the junction left unmatched. The CDR3 spans 13 residues. Germline-derived CDR1 and CDR2 are WSHSY and SAAADI. This CDR3 is CASSEDRGGELFF. The CDR3 DNA is TGCGCCAGCAGTGAGGACAGGGGCGGGGAGCTGTTTTTT.

The V and J genes are TRBV11-2 and TRBJ2-5; 8 bases align to TRBD2. The J segment lost 5 bases and the V segment lost 5 bases, leaving 7 bases of the junction unmatched. This CDR3 contains 14 residues. Looked up from germline, CDR1 is SGHAT and CDR2 is FQNNGV. The CDR3 protein is CASSPGRGWETQYF. CDR3 DNA: TGTGCCAGCAGCCCCGGGAGGGGGTGGGAGACCCAGTACTTC. The whole variable domain, filled in from reference TRBV11-2 and TRBJ2-5, reads EAGVAQSPRYKIIEKRQSVAFWCNPISGHATLYWYQQILGQGPKLLIQFQNNGVVDDSQLPKDRFSAERLKGVDSTLKIQPAKLEDSAVYLCASSPGRGWETQYFGPGTRLLVL.

V is TRBV5-4 and J is TRBJ2-5, with D perhaps matching TRBD1 (5 bases). The CDR3 consists of 15 residues. The V gene lost 1 base and the J gene lost 3 bases, with 13 bases spanning the gap. Germline-derived CDR1 and CDR2 are SGHNT and YYREEE (reference sequence). The DNA for the CDR3 is TGTGCCAGCAGCTTGCCAGGGCCATCAAAAGAGACCCAGTACTTC. It translates to CASSLPGPSKETQYF. Looking up the rest from reference TRBV5-4 and TRBJ2-5 gives the full variable domain: ETGVTQSPTHLIKTRGQQVTLRCSSQSGHNTVSWYQQALGQGPQFIFQYYREEENGRGNFPPRFSGLQFPNYSSELNVNALELDDSALYLCASSLPGPSKETQYFGPGTRLLVL.

The chain recombines TRBV7-8 with TRBJ1-2; 7 nucleotides agree with TRBD1. Germline V gene lookup returns CDR1 SGHVS and CDR2 FQNEAQ. J was trimmed by 0 bases and V by 5 bases; bases with no gene match: 6. CDR3 length: 15 amino acids. The DNA for the CDR3 is TGTGCCAGCAGCATCCGACAGGGCCCTAACTATGGCTACACCTTC. Translated, it gives CASSIRQGPNYGYTF. The full variable domain, with the rest looked up from reference TRBV7-8 and TRBJ1-2, is GAGVSQSPRYKVAKRGQDVALRCDPISGHVSLFWYQQALGQGPEFLTYFQNEAQLDKSGLPSDRFFAERPEGSVSTLKIQRTQQEDSAVYLCASSIRQGPNYGYTFGSGTRLTVV.

V and J are TRBV24-1 and TRBJ2-3, with 7 bases identical to TRBD2. Unmatched junction bases numbered 6, after V lost 1 base and J lost 0 bases. From germline, CDR1 is KGHDR and CDR2 SFDVKD. The CDR3 length is 17 residues. Here the CDR3 DNA reads TGTGCCACCAGTGATTTCGGGGGACTACCTAGCACAGATACGCAGTATTTT. It codes for CATSDFGGLPSTDTQYF.

The rearrangement uses TRBV6-5 and TRBJ1-5; D remains unclear. The CDR3 has 13 residues. Germline CDR1 and CDR2: MNHEY and SVGAGI. V was trimmed by 2 bases and J by 3 bases, leaving 5 bases between them. CDR3 coding DNA: TGTGCCAGCAGTTACGAGCTCAATCAGCCCCAGCATTTT. As protein: CASSYELNQPQHF.

The chain carries TRBV10-3 and TRBJ2-7; TRBD1 is a possible D gene (5 bases). This CDR3 is built from 15 residues. The V end lost 6 bases, the J end lost 3 bases, and 18 bases lay between the germline ends. Germline-derived CDR1 and CDR2 are ENHRY and SYGVKD. The CDR3: CAIRGDFDRNYEQYF. The CDR3 nucleotides read TGTGCCATCAGAGGTGACTTTGACAGAAACTACGAGCAGTACTTC.

This sequence joins TRBV19 and TRBJ2-7; 11 nucleotides line up with TRBD2. This CDR3 region has 15 residues. With 8 bases clipped from V and 4 bases from J, the junction kept 10 bases outside the gene matches. Germline-derived CDR1 and CDR2 are LNHDA and SQIVND (reference sequence). The CDR3 region is CASAWLAGGRYEQYF. CDR3 sequence (DNA): TGTGCCAGTGCCTGGTTAGCGGGAGGGCGGTACGAGCAGTACTTC. Full variable domain (missing parts from reference TRBV19 and TRBJ2-7): DGGITQSPKYLFRKEGQNVTLSCEQNLNHDAMYWYRQDPGQGLRLIYYSQIVNDFQKGDIAEGYSVSREKKESFPLTVTSAQKNPTAFYLCASAWLAGGRYEQYFGPGTRLTVT.

This chain links TRBV19 with TRBJ2-2, with 12 bases identical to TRBD2. From germline, CDR1 is LNHDA and CDR2 SQIVND (reference sequence). The CDR3 runs to 15 residues. J was trimmed by 6 bases and V by 7 bases; bases with no gene match: 6. CDR3 nucleotides: TGTGCCAGTATCGGACTAGCGGGGAGAGCCGGGGAGCTGTTTTTT. It is translated as CASIGLAGRAGELFF.

V gene TRBV5-4 combines with J gene TRBJ2-1, with TRBD1 matching over 10 bases. Germline trimming cut 4 bases from V and 8 bases from J; bases unmatched to any gene: 12. The CDR3 has 16 amino acids. The V gene's germline CDR1 is SGHNT and CDR2 YYREEE (reference sequence). The CDR3 bases are TGTGCCAGCAGCCCAAATCTGGGGACAGGGGCGTATGAGCAGTTCTTC. This codes for CASSPNLGTGAYEQFF.

V gene TRBV2 combines with J gene TRBJ2-7; D possibly corresponds to TRBD1 (8 bases). There are 14 residues in the CDR3. V was clipped by 6 bases and J by 5 bases, with 17 bases between them. Germline V lookup: CDR1 SNHLY, CDR2 FYNNEI. In DNA form, the CDR3 reads TGTGCCAGCAGGGGGGGGACAGGTTGGGACGAGCAGTACTTC. Translation: CASRGGTGWDEQYF.

The chain is built from TRBV7-9 and TRBJ2-7; 10 bases map to TRBD1. The germline V gene has CDR1 SEHNR and CDR2 FQNEAQ (reference sequence). Trimming cost V 5 bases and J 0 bases; bases outside gene matches: 4. CDR3 length equals 15 residues. As DNA, the CDR3 is TGTGCCAGCAGCCTCAGACAGGGGGCCTCCTACGAGCAGTACTTC. It yields the protein CASSLRQGASYEQYF.

The rearrangement uses TRBV2 and TRBJ1-1; 8 positions agree with TRBD1. CDR3 length: 14 amino acids. Germline-derived CDR1 and CDR2 are SNHLY and FYNNEI. V shed 4 bases, J shed 0 bases, and the junction held 1 base outside the gene matches. DNA for the CDR3: TGTGCCAGCAGTGGGGACAGGTTGAACACTGAAGCTTTCTTT. It yields the protein CASSGDRLNTEAFF.